This T cell receptor (beta chain) was sequenced in a study of blood T cell repertoires in COVID-19. At the level of the study: Italy, Spain and the United States were the sources of the convalescent and acute COVID-19 samples. PBMCs, B-cell-depleted T cells, or T cells were the source of the cDNA or gDNA that made up the material.

This CDR3 is 14 amino acids long. V was trimmed by 6 bases and J by 0 bases, leaving 9 bases between them. Germline CDR1 is LNHDA and CDR2 is SQIVND (reference sequence). Authors' data handling: Reference gene primers were amplified, and this amplification served to estimate nucleated cell counts. Generated by immunoSEQ multiplex PCR, the TCRdb table keeps only in-frame clones and is missing some. V and J calls and clone size are copied from that table; D and trimming were computed from the DNA. The sample lists fewer than 90,000 clones, roughly 87% seen once, with about 15% in the top ten. The genes are TRBV19 and TRBJ1-3; D remains unclear. The sequence was obtained from a male donor with acute or convalescent COVID-19. The sample consisted of peripheral blood. In DNA, the CDR3 is TGTGCCAGTAGAACAACTATCTCTGGAAACACCATATATTTT. This sequence encodes CASRTTISGNTIYF.